This T cell receptor beta chain appears in the sequencing data of a study of tumor-infiltrating lymphocytes in primary liver carcinoma. Study-wide results and limits: Tumor top-250-clone fractions significantly exceeded those of blood (p = 0.039). Only about 7-24% of top clones showed up in all five tumor regions. Tumor-adjacent and tumor-blood pairs displayed less overlap than did pairs of tumor regions.

The researchers produced TCR beta cDNA from about 510 ng total RNA with a constant-region primer. ARM-PCR was slightly modified, and three nested multiplex PCR rounds with it gave rise to the TCR beta libraries. Investigators reported that the first two PCR rounds, at 9 to 11 cycles each, used TRBV1-TRBV30 forward primers with a C-beta reverse primer. TCRdb called the multiplex PCR reads again in MiXCR, with one record for every CDR3 protein. Found here are tens of thousands of distinct CDR3 sequences, roughly 70% of them singletons; the top ten hold around 15%. The CDR3 covers 13 residues. Germline assignment: CDR1 MNHNY and CDR2 SVGAGI (reference sequence). V lost 5 bases and J lost 4, with 11 bases in between. The roughly 18-32 mg bulk tissue piece was not sorted before simultaneous RNA and DNA extraction. Samples came from superior, inferior, lateral poles and tumor centre. Details on this clonotype: Its antigen remains unidentified.

The chain is built from TRBV6-6 and TRBJ1-1; maybe TRBD1 (6 bases). The sequencing sample was made of liver tumor tissue from sampling region 4. The subset was: tumor region T4, right-lateral pole. The clonotype originates from a man aged 35 to 55 with primary liver carcinoma and hepatitis B virus infection. CDR3 amino acids: CASSHEGGTEAFF. The CDR3 DNA reads TGTGCCAGCAGTCACGAAGGGGGCACTGAAGCTTTCTTT.